This TCR beta chain was observed in a study of cytomegalovirus exposure and HLA in healthy donors. Study observations and caveats: A later analysis linked fewer than 20,000 TCR beta sequences to HLA alleles at 0.05 false discovery rate. TCR beta V- and J-gene trimming, according to a later analysis, was linked to a missense DCLRE1C variant. When analyzed later, the rates of TCR association showed variation by HLA locus, with DRB1 the most and HLA-C the fewest.

Vbeta (60) and Jbeta (13) primers were used in the PCR. Profiled with immunoSEQ multiplex PCR; TCRdb holds only in-frame clones, not every one. Of roughly 180,000 clones in the sample, roughly 84% were seen once. Worth noting for this clone: Its antigen remains unidentified.

Germline V CDR1 and CDR2: SGDLS, YYNGEE. Trimming shortened V by 1 base and J by 1 base, and 8 bases separated the two germline ends. This CDR3 region has 15 residues. The specimen sequenced was PBMCs. This TCR came from a man aged 25 to 40 in good health and CMV-seronegative. This chain joins TRBV9 and TRBJ1-4; perhaps TRBD1 as D (6 bases). CDR3 bases: TGTGCCAGCAGCGTAACCAGGGGAACTAATGAAAAACTGTTTTTT. This encodes CASSVTRGTNEKLFF.